Following are 16 T cell receptor beta chains from one sample sequenced in a study of blood T cell repertoires in COVID-19 (dated by TCRdb to about 2020). The library was prepared using the immunoSEQ multiplex PCR assay. TCRdb took over this immuneACCESS table, retaining in-frame rearrangements with V and J assigned. Such tables are incomplete; in checked studies, under half of the missing clones stem from an unresolved V gene, and the remainder is unexplained. This sample lists 400,000 to 450,000 clones; approximately 90% were detected once. The ten largest clones represent 0.8% to 1% of the sample. What was sequenced was peripheral blood. The receptors were gathered from a man aged 18 to 30 with COVID-19, enrolled during active disease.

The chain has TRBV9 and TRBJ2-1; TRBD2 is a possible D gene (6 bases). Germline V CDR1 and CDR2: SGDLS, YYNGEE. V was shortened by 4 bases and J by 9 bases, with 14 bases between the two germline ends. This CDR3 is 13 amino acids long. Written as DNA, the CDR3 is TGTGCCAGCAGCATTTTCTCCGGGGGTGAGCAGTTCTTC. This gives the protein CASSIFSGGEQFF.

V usage is TRBV9 and J usage is TRBJ2-1; TRBD2 aligns across 7 bases. V dropped 3 bases and J dropped 7; count of bases not matched to a gene: 16. The germline V gene encodes CDR1 SGDLS and CDR2 YYNGEE. This CDR3 has 17 residues. CDR3 amino acids: CASSAAGTPDNWNEQFF. CDR3 coding DNA: TGTGCCAGCAGCGCAGCGGGGACTCCCGACAACTGGAATGAGCAGTTCTTC.

The J gene is TRBJ2-1, the V gene TRBV9; weak D call: TRBD2 (6 bases). There are 15 residues in the CDR3. Germline V CDR1 and CDR2: SGDLS, YYNGEE. The germline V and J ends were trimmed by 3 bases and 7 bases, with 17 bases remaining between them. The CDR3 here is CASSAEGVLGNEQFF. The CDR3 region has the DNA TGTGCCAGCAGCGCGGAGGGAGTCCTAGGGAATGAGCAGTTCTTC.

The J gene is TRBJ1-1, the V gene TRBV7-9; D uncertain. V was shortened by 0 bases and J by 0 bases, with 8 bases between the two germline ends. Germline lookup yields CDR1 SEHNR and CDR2 FQNEAQ (reference sequence). CDR3 length equals 15 residues. The CDR3 nucleotides are TGTGCCAGCAGCTTAGCGAACAGAATGAACACTGAAGCTTTCTTT. This sequence encodes CASSLANRMNTEAFF. Full variable domain (rest looked up from reference TRBV7-9 and TRBJ1-1): DTGVSQNPRHKITKRGQNVTFRCDPISEHNRLYWYRQTLGQGPEFLTYFQNEAQLEKSRLLSDRFSAERPKGSFSTLEIQRTEQGDSAMYLCASSLANRMNTEAFFGQGTRLTVV.

This chain joins TRBV2 and TRBJ2-3; possible D gene TRBD2, 6 bases. CDR3 length equals 16 residues. Trimming left V 6 bases short and J 0 bases short, with 16 bases between. CDR1 and CDR2 (germline): SNHLY, FYNNEI. The CDR3 DNA sequence: TGTGCCAGCAGCGAGACCTGGAGCGGGAGCACAGATACGCAGTATTTT. Its translation: CASSETWSGSTDTQYF.

The V call is TRBV28, the J call TRBJ1-1; weak D call: TRBD1 (6 bases). Trimming cost V 7 bases and J 10 bases, with 16 bases left between them. This CDR3 spans 12 amino acids. Germline V lookup: CDR1 MDHEN, CDR2 SYDVKM. CDR3 in DNA: TGTGCCAGCATTCGGGGGGCCGACGGAGCTTTCTTT. Protein sequence: CASIRGADGAFF.

The V and J genes are TRBV5-4 and TRBJ2-3; 7 bases align to TRBD2. Unmatched junction bases numbered 15, after V lost 0 bases and J lost 5 bases. This CDR3 has 18 amino acids. Germline loops: CDR1 SGHNT, CDR2 YYREEE (reference sequence). This CDR3 is CASSLDGRGISEGDTQYF. The CDR3 nucleotides read TGTGCCAGCAGCTTGGATGGGCGGGGGATCTCTGAAGGAGATACGCAGTATTTT.

CDR3 bases: TGTGCCAGCAGTGTTCAGGGGAGCGGCTACACCTTC. Amino acid sequence: CASSVQGSGYTF. The chain combines TRBV2 with TRBJ1-2; weak D call: TRBD1 (6 bases). This CDR3 is 12 amino acids long. In germline, CDR1 is SNHLY, CDR2 FYNNEI. V was cut by 4 bases and J by 8 bases, with 11 bases left in between.

This clone came up a few times. In the same sample, other DNA sequences code for this CDR3. CDR3 protein: CASSFLTSGSTDTQYF. CDR3 DNA sequence: TGTGCCAGCAGCTTTCTAACTAGCGGGAGCACAGATACGCAGTATTTT. The rearrangement links TRBV11-2 to TRBJ2-3, with TRBD2 matching 9 bases. This CDR3 comprises 16 residues. From germline, CDR1 is SGHAT and CDR2 FQNNGV. Unmatched junction bases numbered 4, after V lost 3 bases and J lost 0 bases.

The chain is built from TRBV13 and TRBJ2-3; 12 bases line up with TRBD2. Germline lookup yields CDR1 PRHDT and CDR2 FYEKMQ (reference sequence). Unmatched junction bases numbered 8, after V lost 5 bases and J lost 5 bases. CDR3 length: 16 amino acids. Written as DNA, the CDR3 is TGTGCCAGCAGCCGGTCAGGACTAGCGGGACAAGATACGCAGTATTTT. Amino acids: CASSRSGLAGQDTQYF.

The V gene is TRBV14, the J gene TRBJ1-6; D remains unclear. CDR3 size: 15 residues. V lost 2 bases and J 4 bases, leaving 9 bases between the germline ends. In germline, CDR1 is SGHDN, CDR2 FVKESK. The CDR3 region has the DNA TGTGCCAGCAGCCAACTACTTCATTATAATTCACCCCTCCACTTT. Translation gives CASSQLLHYNSPLHF.

This sequence joins TRBV6-5 and TRBJ1-2, with 9 positions matching TRBD1. The CDR3 runs to 12 residues. With V trimmed by 5 bases and J by 8 bases, 3 bases remained unmatched. CDR1 is MNHEY and CDR2 is SVGAGI in the germline V gene. DNA of the CDR3: TGTGCCAGCAGTCGGGGACAGGGCGGCTACACCTTC. As protein: CASSRGQGGYTF.

This rearrangement joins TRBV19 to TRBJ2-7; 9 bases map to TRBD1. Trimming took 6 bases from V and 5 from J; bases not matched to a gene: 11. Per germline, CDR1 LNHDA and CDR2 SQIVND (reference sequence). CDR3 length: 15 amino acids. The CDR3 DNA follows: TGTGCCAGTAGCACCTTGGGGACAGGGTCCCACGAGCAGTACTTC. Translation: CASSTLGTGSHEQYF.

The chain's CDR3 is CASSRQSYEQYF. The CDR3 DNA follows: TGTGCCAGCAGCCGACAGAGCTACGAGCAGTACTTC. The chain links TRBV5-5 to TRBJ2-7, with a possible D match to TRBD1 (5 bases). The germline V gene encodes CDR1 SGHKS and CDR2 YYEKEE (reference sequence). Trimming removed 4 bases at V and 3 bases at J, with 8 bases between. This CDR3 is built from 12 residues. The full variable domain, its missing parts supplied by reference TRBV5-5 and TRBJ2-7, is DAGVTQSPTHLIKTRGQQVTLRCSPISGHKSVSWYQQVLGQGPQFIFQYYEKEERGRGNFPDRFSARQFPNYSSELNVNALLLGDSALYLCASSRQSYEQYFGPGTRLTVT.

This clone was seen only once. The chain couples TRBV5-1 to TRBJ1-1; tentatively, D is TRBD1 (6 bases). Germline CDR1 is SGHRS and CDR2 is YFSETQ. V was cut by 6 bases and J by 2 bases, with 11 bases left in between. The CDR3 covers 13 residues. This chain's CDR3 is CASNPGHNTEAFF. Written as DNA, the CDR3 is TGCGCCAGCAATCCGGGACACAACACTGAAGCTTTCTTT.

The CDR3 DNA is TGTGCCAGCAGTTCAGGGGGCAATGAGCAGTTCTTC. Amino acid sequence: CASSSGGNEQFF. The chain employs TRBV27 and TRBJ2-1; 7 nucleotides align to TRBD1. Trimming at V came to 4 bases and at J to 6 bases, leaving 0 bases not matched to a gene. Germline CDR1 MNHEY, CDR2 SMNVEV (reference sequence). The length of the CDR3 is 12 residues.